What follows are 7 T cell receptor beta chains derived from one specimen sequenced in a study of molecular identifiers for immune sequencing clone quantification. TCRdb fed the PCR reads into MiXCR, producing one record per CDR3 protein. Of about 320,000 distinct CDR3 sequences listed, roughly a fifth were seen once; the top ten hold under 0.95%. Sequenced: naive CD8+ T cells from blood, with Jurkat cell RNA spiked in. Subset: FACS-sorted CD8+CD4-CCR7+CD45RA+ naive T cells. Receptors were obtained from a human donor in good health. Some libraries in this study had Jurkat cell RNA spiked in.

Note on this clonotype: A much larger clone differs from this one at a single base, so this may be a read error. The V gene is TRBV9, the J gene TRBJ2-2; TRBD1 matches 9 bases. The CDR3 is made up of 15 amino acids. Germline CDR1 reads SGDLS; CDR2 reads YYNGEE. Here the CDR3 reads CASSAPGQGHGGLFF. The CDR3 DNA reads TGTGCCAGCAGCGCCCCGGGACAGGGTCACGGGGGGCTGTTTTTT. Full variable domain (missing parts from reference TRBV9 and TRBJ2-2): DSGVTQTPKHLITATGQRVTLRCSPRSGDLSVYWYQQSLDQGLQFLIQYYNGEERAKGNILERFSAQQFPDLHSELNLSSLELGDSALYFCASSAPGQGHGGLFFGEGSRLTVL.

The gene calls are TRBV5-1 and TRBJ2-7; D not certain. V gave up 2 bases and J gave up 6 bases, with 18 bases separating them. Germline CDR1 and CDR2: SGHRS and YFSETQ. This CDR3 spans 15 amino acids. The CDR3 nucleotides read TGCGCCAGCAGCTTCTTCCCCTGGGGTGGGATCGAGCAGTACTTC. This gives the protein CASSFFPWGGIEQYF.

The genes are TRBV3-1 and TRBJ2-2; 8 bases align to TRBD1. Trimming cost V 4 bases and J 5 bases; bases outside gene matches: 6. CDR1 and CDR2 (germline): LGHDT, YNNKEL (reference sequence). There are 15 residues in the CDR3. CDR3 DNA sequence: TGTGCCAGCAGCCTTGGACAGGGATGGACCGGGGAGCTGTTTTTT. Translation gives CASSLGQGWTGELFF.

This clonotype was detected ten times or more. This chain joins TRBV4-2 and TRBJ1-2, with D possibly matching TRBD1 (5 bases). The CDR3 has 14 amino acids. V was clipped by 1 base and J by 1 base, with 7 bases between them. Looked up from germline, CDR1 is LGHNA and CDR2 is YNFKEQ. The CDR3: CASSQVGGNYGYTF. For the CDR3, the DNA is TGTGCCAGCAGCCAAGTGGGGGGTAACTATGGCTACACCTTC.

In regard to this clonotype: Possible read error: a much larger clone is one base away. The chain employs TRBV27 and TRBJ2-7; weak D call: TRBD2 (5 bases). Trimming cost V 2 bases and J 7 bases, with 12 bases left between them. This CDR3 region has 13 residues. Germline loops: CDR1 MNHEY, CDR2 SMNVEV (reference sequence). As DNA, the CDR3 is TGTGCCAGCAGTTTAGGCCTAGGGAGTGAGCAGTACTTC. It translates to CASSLGLGSEQYF.

This clonotype was seen ten or more times. This chain links TRBV12-3 or TRBV12-4 with TRBJ1-6, with D possibly being TRBD1 (6 bases). This CDR3 comprises 15 residues. Between the trimmed V and J ends, which lost 2 bases and 7 bases, there was a span of 12 bases. The CDR3 loop is CASSLSGQGNSPLHF. DNA of the CDR3: TGTGCCAGCAGTTTATCGGGGCAGGGGAATTCACCCCTCCACTTT.

With regard to this clonotype: This may be a read error: a much more frequent sequence differs by one nucleotide. The chain links TRBV14 to TRBJ1-6, with 7 bases identical to TRBD1. The junction had 8 bases not matched to a gene; V was cut back by 1 base and J by 11 bases. This CDR3 has 15 amino acids. Germline loops: CDR1 SGHDN, CDR2 FVKESK. CDR3 in amino acids: CASSQGRGLGPPLHF. Here the CDR3 DNA reads TGTGCCAGCAGCCAAGGGAGGGGGCTAGGTCCACCCCTCCACTTT.